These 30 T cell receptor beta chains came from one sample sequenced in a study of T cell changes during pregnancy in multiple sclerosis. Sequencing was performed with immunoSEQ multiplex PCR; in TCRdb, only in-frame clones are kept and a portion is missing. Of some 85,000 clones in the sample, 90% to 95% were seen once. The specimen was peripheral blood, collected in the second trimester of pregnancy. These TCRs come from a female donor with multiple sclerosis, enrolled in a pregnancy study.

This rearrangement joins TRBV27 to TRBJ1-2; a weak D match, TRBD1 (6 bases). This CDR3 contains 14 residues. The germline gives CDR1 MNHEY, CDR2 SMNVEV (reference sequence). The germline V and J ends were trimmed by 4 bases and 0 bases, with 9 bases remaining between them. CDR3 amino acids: CASSWAGANYGYTF. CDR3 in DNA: TGTGCCAGCAGTTGGGCAGGGGCTAACTATGGCTACACCTTC.

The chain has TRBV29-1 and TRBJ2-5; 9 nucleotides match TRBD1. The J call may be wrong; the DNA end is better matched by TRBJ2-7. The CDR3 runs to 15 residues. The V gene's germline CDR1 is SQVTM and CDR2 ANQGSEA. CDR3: CSVEGGTGSSYEQYF. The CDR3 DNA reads TGCAGCGTTGAAGGCGGGACAGGGAGCTCCTACGAGCAGTACTTC.

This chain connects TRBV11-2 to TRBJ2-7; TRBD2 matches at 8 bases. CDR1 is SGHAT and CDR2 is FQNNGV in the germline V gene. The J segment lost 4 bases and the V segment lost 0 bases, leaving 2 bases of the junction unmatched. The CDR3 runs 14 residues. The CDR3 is CASSLDPGGYEQYF. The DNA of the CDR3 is TGTGCCAGCAGCTTAGATCCGGGGGGGTACGAGCAGTACTTC.

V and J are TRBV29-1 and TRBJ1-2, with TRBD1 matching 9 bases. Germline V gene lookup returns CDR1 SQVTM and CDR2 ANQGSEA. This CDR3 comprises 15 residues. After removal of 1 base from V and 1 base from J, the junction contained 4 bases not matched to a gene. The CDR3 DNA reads TGCAGCGTTGAAGCCGGGACAGGGCATAACTATGGCTACACCTTC. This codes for CSVEAGTGHNYGYTF. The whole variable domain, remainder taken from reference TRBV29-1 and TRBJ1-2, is SAVISQKPSRDICQRGTSLTIQCQVDSQVTMMFWYRQQPGQSLTLIATANQGSEATYESGFVIDKFPISRPNLTFSTLTVSNMSPEDSSIYLCSVEAGTGHNYGYTFGSGTRLTVV.

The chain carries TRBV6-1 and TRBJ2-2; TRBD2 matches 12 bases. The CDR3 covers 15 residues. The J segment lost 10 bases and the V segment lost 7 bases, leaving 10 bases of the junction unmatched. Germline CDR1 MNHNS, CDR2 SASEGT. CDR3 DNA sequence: TGTGCCAGCACTAAACTAGCGGGAGGTTGGGAGGAGCTGTTTTTT. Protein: CASTKLAGGWEELFF.

Here the CDR3 DNA reads TGTGCCAGCTCACTGGGACAGATCTCTGGAAACACCATATATTTT. Translation: CASSLGQISGNTIYF. This chain uses TRBV18 with TRBJ1-3; 7 bases fit TRBD1. Germline CDR1 KGHSH, CDR2 LQKENI. The junction had 3 bases not matched to a gene; V was cut back by 4 bases and J by 0 bases. The CDR3 covers 15 residues.

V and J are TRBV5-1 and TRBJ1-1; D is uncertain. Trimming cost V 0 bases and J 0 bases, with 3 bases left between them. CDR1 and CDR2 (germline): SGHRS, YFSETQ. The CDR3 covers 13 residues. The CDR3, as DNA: TGCGCCAGCAGCTTGGTCGTGAACACTGAAGCTTTCTTT. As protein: CASSLVVNTEAFF.

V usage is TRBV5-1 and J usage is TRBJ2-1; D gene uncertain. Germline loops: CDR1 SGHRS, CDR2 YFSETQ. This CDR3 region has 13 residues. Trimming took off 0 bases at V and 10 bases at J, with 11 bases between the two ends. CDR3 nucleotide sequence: TGCGCCAGCAGCTTGGGAGGAAGAACAGAGCAGTTCTTC. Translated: CASSLGGRTEQFF.

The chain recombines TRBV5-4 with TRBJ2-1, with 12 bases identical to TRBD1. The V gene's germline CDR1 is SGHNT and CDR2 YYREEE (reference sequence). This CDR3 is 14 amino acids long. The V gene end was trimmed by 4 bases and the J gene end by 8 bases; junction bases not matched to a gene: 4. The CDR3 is CASSDGTGGDEQFF. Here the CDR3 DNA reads TGTGCCAGCAGCGACGGGACAGGGGGCGATGAGCAGTTCTTC.

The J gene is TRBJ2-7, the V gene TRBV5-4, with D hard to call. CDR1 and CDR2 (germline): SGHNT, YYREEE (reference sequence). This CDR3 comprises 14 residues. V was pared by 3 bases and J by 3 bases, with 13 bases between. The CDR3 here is CASSSGALLYEQYF. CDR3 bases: TGTGCCAGCAGCTCTGGAGCCCTCCTCTACGAGCAGTACTTC.

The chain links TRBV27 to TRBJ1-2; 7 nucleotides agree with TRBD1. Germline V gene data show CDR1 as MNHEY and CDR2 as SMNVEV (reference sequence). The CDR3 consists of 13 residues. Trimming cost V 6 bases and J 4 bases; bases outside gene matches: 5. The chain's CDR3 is CASRPGGRYGYTF. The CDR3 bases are TGTGCCAGCAGGCCAGGGGGACGCTATGGCTACACCTTC.

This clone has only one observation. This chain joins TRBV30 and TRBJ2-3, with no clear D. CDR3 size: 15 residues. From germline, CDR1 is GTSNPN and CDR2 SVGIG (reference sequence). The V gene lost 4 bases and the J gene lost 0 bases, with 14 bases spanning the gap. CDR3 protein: CAWINIGSSTDTQYF. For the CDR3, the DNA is TGTGCCTGGATTAACATTGGTTCCAGCACAGATACGCAGTATTTT.

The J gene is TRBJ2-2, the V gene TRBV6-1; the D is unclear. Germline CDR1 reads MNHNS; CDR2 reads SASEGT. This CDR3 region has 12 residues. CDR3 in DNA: TGTGGTTCGTGTCCGAACACCGGGGAGCTGTTTTTT. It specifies CGSCPNTGELFF.

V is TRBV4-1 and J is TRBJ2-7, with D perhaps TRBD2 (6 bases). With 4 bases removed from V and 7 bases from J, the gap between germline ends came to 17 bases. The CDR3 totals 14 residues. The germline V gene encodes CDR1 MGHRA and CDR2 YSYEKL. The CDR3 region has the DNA TGCGCCAGCAGCCTGGAGTGGGGGGTGTGGGAGCAGTACTTC. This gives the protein CASSLEWGVWEQYF.

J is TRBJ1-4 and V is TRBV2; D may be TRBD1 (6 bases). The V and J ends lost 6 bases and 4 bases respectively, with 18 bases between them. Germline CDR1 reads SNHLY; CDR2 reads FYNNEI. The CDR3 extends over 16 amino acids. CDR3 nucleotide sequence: TGTGCCAGCAGGGTTACTGAGACAGGACTTAATGAAAAACTGTTTTTT. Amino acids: CASRVTETGLNEKLFF. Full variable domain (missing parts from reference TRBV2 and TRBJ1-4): EPEVTQTPSHQVTQMGQEVILRCVPISNHLYFYWYRQILGQKVEFLVSFYNNEISEKSEIFDDQFSVERPDGSNFTLKIRSTKLEDSAMYFCASRVTETGLNEKLFFGSGTQLSVL.

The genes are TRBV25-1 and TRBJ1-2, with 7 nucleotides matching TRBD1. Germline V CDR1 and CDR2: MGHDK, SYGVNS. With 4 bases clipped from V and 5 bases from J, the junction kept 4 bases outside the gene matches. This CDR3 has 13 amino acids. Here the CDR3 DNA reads TGTGCCAGCAGTGGACAGGGAGTTTATGGCTACACCTTC. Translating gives CASSGQGVYGYTF.

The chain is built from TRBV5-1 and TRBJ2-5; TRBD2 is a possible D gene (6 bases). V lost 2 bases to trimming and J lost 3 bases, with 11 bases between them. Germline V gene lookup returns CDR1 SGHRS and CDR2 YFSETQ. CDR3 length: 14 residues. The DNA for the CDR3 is TGCGCCAGCAGCTTTACCCCGGGAGAAGAGACCCAGTACTTC. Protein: CASSFTPGEETQYF.

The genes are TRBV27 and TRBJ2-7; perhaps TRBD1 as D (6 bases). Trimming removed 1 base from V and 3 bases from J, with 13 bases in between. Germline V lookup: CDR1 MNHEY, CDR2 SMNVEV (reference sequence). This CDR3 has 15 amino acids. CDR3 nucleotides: TGTGCCAGCAGTTTATATGGACAGACAATCTACGAGCAGTACTTC. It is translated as CASSLYGQTIYEQYF.

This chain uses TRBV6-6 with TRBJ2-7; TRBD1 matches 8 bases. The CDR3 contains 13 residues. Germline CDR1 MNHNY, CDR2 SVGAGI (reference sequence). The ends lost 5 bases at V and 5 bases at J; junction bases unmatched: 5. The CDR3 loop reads CASSADRADEQYF. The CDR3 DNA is TGTGCCAGCAGTGCGGACAGGGCTGACGAGCAGTACTTC.

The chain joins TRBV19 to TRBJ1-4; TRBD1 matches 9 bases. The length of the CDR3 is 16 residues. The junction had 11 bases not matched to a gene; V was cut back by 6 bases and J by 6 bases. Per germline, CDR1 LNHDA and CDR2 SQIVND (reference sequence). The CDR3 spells CASRRGTTGGDEKLFF. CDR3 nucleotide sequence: TGTGCCAGTAGGAGGGGGACGACAGGGGGAGATGAAAAACTGTTTTTT.

In DNA form, the CDR3 reads TGTGCCAGCAGTCCCCTCACAGGATACGAGCAGTACTTC. It specifies CASSPLTGYEQYF. The chain carries TRBV27 and TRBJ2-7; D is possibly TRBD1 (5 bases). The V end was cut by 5 bases, the J end by 4 bases, with 12 bases between. The germline V gene encodes CDR1 MNHEY and CDR2 SMNVEV (reference sequence). CDR3 length: 13 amino acids.

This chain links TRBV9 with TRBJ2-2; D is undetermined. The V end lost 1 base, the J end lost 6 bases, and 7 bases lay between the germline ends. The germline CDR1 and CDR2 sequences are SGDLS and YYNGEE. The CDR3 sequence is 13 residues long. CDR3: CASSVSGSGELFF. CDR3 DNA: TGTGCCAGCAGCGTATCAGGATCCGGGGAGCTGTTTTTT.

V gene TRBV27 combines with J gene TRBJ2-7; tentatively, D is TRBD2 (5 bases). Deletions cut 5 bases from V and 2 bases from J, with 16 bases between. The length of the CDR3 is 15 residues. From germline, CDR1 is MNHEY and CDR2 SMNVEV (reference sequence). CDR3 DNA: TGTGCCAGCAGTAGGGTGCCTAGCAAGGCCTACGAGCAGTACTTC. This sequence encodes CASSRVPSKAYEQYF.

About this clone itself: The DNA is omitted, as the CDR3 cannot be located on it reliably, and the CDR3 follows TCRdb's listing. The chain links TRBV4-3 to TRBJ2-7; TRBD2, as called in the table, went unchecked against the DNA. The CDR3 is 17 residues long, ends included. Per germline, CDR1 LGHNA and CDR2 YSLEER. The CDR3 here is CASSLHFGSGRIREQYF.

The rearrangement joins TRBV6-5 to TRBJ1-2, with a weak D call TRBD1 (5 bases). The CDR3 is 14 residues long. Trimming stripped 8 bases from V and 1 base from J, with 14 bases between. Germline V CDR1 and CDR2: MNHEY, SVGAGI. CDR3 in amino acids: CASSLSQGNYGYTF. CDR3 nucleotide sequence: TGTGCCAGCTCTCTCTCGCAGGGTAACTATGGCTACACCTTC.

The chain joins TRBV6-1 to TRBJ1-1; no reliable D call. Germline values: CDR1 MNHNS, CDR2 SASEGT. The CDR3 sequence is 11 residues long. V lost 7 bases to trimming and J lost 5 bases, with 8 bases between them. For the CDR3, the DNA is TGTGCCAGCATACGTCGGACTGAAGCTTTCTTT. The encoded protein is CASIRRTEAFF.

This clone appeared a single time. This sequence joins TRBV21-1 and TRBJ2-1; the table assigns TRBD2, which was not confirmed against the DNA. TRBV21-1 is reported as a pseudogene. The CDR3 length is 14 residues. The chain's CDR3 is CASSPRREYNEQFF. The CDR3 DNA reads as TGTGCCAGCAGCCCTCGGAGGGAGTACAATGAGCAGTTCTTC.

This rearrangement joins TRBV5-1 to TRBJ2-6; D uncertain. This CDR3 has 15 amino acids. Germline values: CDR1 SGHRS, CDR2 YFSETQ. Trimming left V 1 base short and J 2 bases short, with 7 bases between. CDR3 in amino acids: CASSLTHPGANVLTF. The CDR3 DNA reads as TGCGCCAGCAGCTTGACACATCCTGGGGCCAACGTCCTGACTTTC.

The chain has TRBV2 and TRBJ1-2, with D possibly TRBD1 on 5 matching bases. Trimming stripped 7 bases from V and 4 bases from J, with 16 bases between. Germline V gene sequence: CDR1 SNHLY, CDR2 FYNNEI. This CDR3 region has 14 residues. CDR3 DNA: TGTGCCAGCACCCCTCAGGGATCCCCCTATGGCTACACCTTC. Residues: CASTPQGSPYGYTF.

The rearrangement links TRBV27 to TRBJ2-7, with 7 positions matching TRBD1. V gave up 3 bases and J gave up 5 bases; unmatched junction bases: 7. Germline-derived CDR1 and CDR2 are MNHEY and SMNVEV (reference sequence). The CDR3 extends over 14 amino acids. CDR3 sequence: CASSFRDREHEQYF. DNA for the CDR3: TGTGCCAGCAGTTTTCGCGACAGGGAACACGAGCAGTACTTC.